The rows below give T cell receptor beta chains drawn from one sample of a study of T cell changes during pregnancy in multiple sclerosis. Sequencing used immunoSEQ multiplex PCR; TCRdb keeps in-frame clones, though not all of them. This table holds tens of thousands of clones, approximately 90% found once. The specimen comprised CD4+ T cells from peripheral blood mononuclear cells, sampled after pregnancy. These receptors originate from a female donor with multiple sclerosis, enrolled in a pregnancy study. CDR3s include the opening cysteine and the closing phenylalanine or tryptophan. A D gene is named only where the DNA matches it firmly. Not every row has a clone size; where given, it reads once, few, many or a size class.

cdr3_aa	cdr3_nt	v_call	j_call	d_call	clone_size
CASSPDAGELFF	TGTGCCAGCAGCCCAGATGCCGGGGAGCTGTTTTTT	TRBV7-9	TRBJ2-2	NA	NA
CASSQVRLAATDTQYF	TGTGCCAGCAGCCAAGTACGACTAGCGGCCACAGATACGCAGTATTTT	TRBV4-2	TRBJ2-3	TRBD2	NA
CAISGPGQEAYEQYF	TGTGCCATCAGTGGCCCGGGACAAGAAGCCTACGAGCAGTACTTC	TRBV10-3	TRBJ2-7	NA	once
CASSRGQGWDGYTF	TGTGCCAGCTCAAGGGGGCAGGGCTGGGATGGCTACACCTTC	TRBV6-1	TRBJ1-2	TRBD1	NA
CASSQPTGGDGNTIYF	TGCGCCAGCAGCCAACCCACAGGGGGTGATGGAAACACCATATATTTT	TRBV4-1	TRBJ1-3	TRBD1	NA
CASSLTGTLGNTIYF	TGTGCCAGCAGTTTAACCGGGACACTTGGAAACACCATATATTTT	TRBV11-1	TRBJ1-3	NA	NA
CASSLEAGLNYGYTF	TGTGCCAGCAGCTTGGAGGCAGGGTTAAACTATGGCTACACCTTC	TRBV5-4	TRBJ1-2	NA	NA
CAWSLTGNYGYTF	TGTGCCTGGAGTTTGACAGGAAACTATGGCTACACCTTC	TRBV30	TRBJ1-2	NA	NA
CARSAGGHEQYF	TGTGCCCGGAGTGCGGGAGGGCACGAGCAGTACTTC	TRBV2	TRBJ2-7	TRBD2	NA
CASIAGVGYNEQFF	TGTGCCAGTATAGCGGGAGTGGGCTACAATGAGCAGTTCTTC	TRBV5-6	TRBJ2-1	TRBD2	NA
CASSQGDRLTEAFF	TGCGCCAGCAGCCAAGGTGACAGGTTGACTGAAGCTTTCTTT	TRBV4-1	TRBJ1-1	NA	NA
CASSPPGRTAGNTIYF	TGTGCCAGCAGCCCTCCGGGAAGGACGGCTGGAAACACCATATATTTT	TRBV7-2	TRBJ1-3	NA	NA
CASSNPTRSYEQYF	TGTGCCAGTAGTAACCCGACACGCTCCTACGAGCAGTACTTC	TRBV19	TRBJ2-7	NA	NA
CASSVGTSVQYEQYF	TGTGCCAGTAGTGTTGGGACTTCCGTCCAGTACGAGCAGTACTTC	TRBV19	TRBJ2-7	NA	NA
CASSTGQTYGYTF	TGTGCCAGCTCGACCGGACAGACCTATGGCTACACCTTC	TRBV18	TRBJ1-2	NA	NA
CASRLGTAEAFF	TGTGCCAGCAGGCTCGGGACAGCTGAAGCTTTCTTT	TRBV6-5	TRBJ1-1	TRBD1	NA
CASSPGQISGNTIYF	TGTGCCAGCAGCCCGGGACAGATCTCTGGAAACACCATATATTTT	TRBV5-5	TRBJ1-3	TRBD1	NA
CASRGTSGNTGELFF	TGTGCCAGCAGGGGAACTAGCGGGAACACCGGGGAGCTGTTTTTT	TRBV6-5	TRBJ2-2	TRBD2	once
CASRQNRDPYEQYF	TGTGCCAGCAGACAAAACAGGGACCCCTACGAGCAGTACTTC	TRBV25-1	TRBJ2-7	NA	NA
CASSPRGGSSPGELFF	TGTGCCAGCAGCCCGAGGGGGGGCTCTTCGCCCGGGGAGCTGTTTTTT	TRBV11-3	TRBJ2-2	NA	NA
CASSYGERVNTEAFF	TGTGCCAGCAGTTACGGGGAGAGGGTGAACACTGAAGCTTTCTTT	TRBV6-6	TRBJ1-1	NA	NA
CASSRQQNTEAFF	TGCGCCAGCAGTAGACAGCAGAACACTGAAGCTTTCTTT	TRBV5-1	TRBJ1-1	NA	NA
CASQRARGSEKLFF	TGTGCCAGCCAACGTGCCAGGGGAAGCGAAAAACTGTTTTTT	TRBV6-8	TRBJ1-4	NA	NA
CATSAGTGVEGLFF	TGTGCCACCAGCGCTGGGACAGGGGTAGAGGGACTGTTTTTT	TRBV15	TRBJ1-4	TRBD1	NA
CASSQADRRTSGLYEQFF	TGTGCCAGCAGTCAGGCCGATCGCCGGACTAGCGGATTGTATGAGCAGTTCTTC	TRBV27	TRBJ2-1	TRBD2	once
CATSRARGLGDGEQFF	TGTGCCACCAGCAGAGCCCGGGGACTAGGAGATGGTGAGCAGTTCTTC	TRBV15	TRBJ2-1	TRBD2	NA
CATAGTMNTEAFF	TGCGCCACCGCCGGGACAATGAACACTGAAGCTTTCTTT	TRBV10-1	TRBJ1-1	NA	NA
CASSVAGGQGPGELFF	TGTGCCAGCAGCGTAGCTGGTGGGCAGGGCCCCGGGGAGCTGTTTTTT	TRBV9	TRBJ2-2	NA	NA
CARSFGGRPYEQYF	TGTGCCAGAAGCTTTGGCGGGAGACCCTACGAGCAGTACTTC	TRBV5-3	TRBJ2-7	TRBD2	NA
CASRTDDYGYTF	TGTGCCAGCAGGACAGATGACTATGGCTACACCTTC	TRBV2	TRBJ1-2	NA	NA
CASSFNSGEETQYF	TGTGCCAGCAGCTTCAATTCGGGGGAGGAGACCCAGTACTTC	TRBV7-3	TRBJ2-5	NA	NA